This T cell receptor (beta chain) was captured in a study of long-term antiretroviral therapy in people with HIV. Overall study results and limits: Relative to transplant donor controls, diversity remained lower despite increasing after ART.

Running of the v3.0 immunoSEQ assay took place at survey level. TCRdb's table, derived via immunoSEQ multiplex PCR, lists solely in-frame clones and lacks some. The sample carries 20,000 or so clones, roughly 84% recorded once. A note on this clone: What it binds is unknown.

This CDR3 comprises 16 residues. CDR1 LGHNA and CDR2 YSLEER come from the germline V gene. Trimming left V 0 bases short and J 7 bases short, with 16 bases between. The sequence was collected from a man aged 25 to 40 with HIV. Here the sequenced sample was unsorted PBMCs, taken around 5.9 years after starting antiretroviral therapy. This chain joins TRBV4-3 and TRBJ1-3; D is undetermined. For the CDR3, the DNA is TGCGCCAGCAGCCAAGATTGGGAAGGGAGTCCGAACACCATATATTTT. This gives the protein CASSQDWEGSPNTIYF.